Given below is one TCR beta chain in context. Its antigen remains unknown. Germline values: CDR1 DFQATT, CDR2 SNEGSKA (reference sequence). V gave up 0 bases and J gave up 0 bases, with 11 bases separating them. The CDR3 totals 15 residues. This specimen belongs to a study of CD8 T cells in ankylosing spondylitis. Whole-study results and caveats: Disease-associated clonotypes exhibited CD8+ identity and were relatively infrequent in peripheral blood. A motif in TCR beta, a set of under 10 highly homologous variants, appeared characteristic of ankylosing spondylitis blood.

From the 5' RACE reads, TCRdb called clonotypes with MiXCR, one entry per CDR3 protein. Counted here are approximately 400,000 distinct CDR3 sequences, about 15% occurring once; the ten biggest clones make up over 1%. Material: blood, either unsorted or a sorted T cell fraction (not recorded which). The V and J genes are TRBV20-1 and TRBJ1-2; D not certain. The receptor was isolated from a male donor with ankylosing spondylitis. Written as DNA, the CDR3 is TGCAGTGCTAGAGAGCGGAGGAAATCTAACTATGGCTACACCTTC. Its translation: CSARERRKSNYGYTF.